The T cell receptor beta chain described here comes from a study of blood T cell repertoires in COVID-19. This table comes from immunoSEQ multiplex PCR, and its TCRdb copy is limited to in-frame clones, with some not included. The data show 65,000 to 70,000 clones, more than 75% seen once. The CDR3 runs 14 residues. The germline V and J ends were trimmed by 3 bases and 10 bases, with 18 bases remaining between them. Germline V gene lookup returns CDR1 MNHEY and CDR2 SMNVEV (reference sequence). The sequence derives from a man aged 50 to 59 with active COVID-19. The rearrangement links TRBV27 to TRBJ1-1; D ambiguous. The specimen sequenced was peripheral blood. The DNA for the CDR3 is TGTGCCAGCAGTTTCTCCGGGGAGGGTCGAAGAGCTTTCTTT. This translates into CASSFSGEGRRAFF.